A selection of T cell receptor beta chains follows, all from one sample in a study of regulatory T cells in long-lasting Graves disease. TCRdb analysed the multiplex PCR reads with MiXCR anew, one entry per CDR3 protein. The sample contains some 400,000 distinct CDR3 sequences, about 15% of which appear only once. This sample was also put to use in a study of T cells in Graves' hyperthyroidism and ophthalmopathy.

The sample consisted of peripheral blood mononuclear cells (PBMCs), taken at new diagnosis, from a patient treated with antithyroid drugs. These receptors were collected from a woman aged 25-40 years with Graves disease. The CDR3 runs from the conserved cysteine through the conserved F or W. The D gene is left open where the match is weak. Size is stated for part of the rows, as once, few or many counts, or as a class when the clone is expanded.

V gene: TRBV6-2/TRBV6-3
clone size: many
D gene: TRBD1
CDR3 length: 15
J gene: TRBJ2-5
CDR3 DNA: TGTGCCAGCACCCCCACCGGGACAGCGCAAGAGACCCAGTACTTC
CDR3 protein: CASTPTGTAQETQYF

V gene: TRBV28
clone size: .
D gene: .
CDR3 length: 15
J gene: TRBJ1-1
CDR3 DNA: TGTGCCAGCAGTTCCCCTCTGGCCCTGAACACTGAAGCTTTCTTT
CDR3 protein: CASSSPLALNTEAFF

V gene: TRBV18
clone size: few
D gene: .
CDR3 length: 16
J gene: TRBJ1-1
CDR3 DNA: TGTGCCAGCTCACCGTCTAAGGGGGGGCGGAACACTGAAGCTTTCTTT
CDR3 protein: CASSPSKGGRNTEAFF

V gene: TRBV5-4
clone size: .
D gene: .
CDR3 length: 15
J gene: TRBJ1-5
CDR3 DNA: TGTGCCAGCAGCGAGGAGCCTTATAGCAATCAGCCCCAGCATTTT
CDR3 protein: CASSEEPYSNQPQHF

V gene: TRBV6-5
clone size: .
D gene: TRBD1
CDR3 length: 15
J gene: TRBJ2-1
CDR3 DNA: TGTGCCAGCAGTTACTCGGGACAGGGTTTCGGTGAGCAGTTCTTC
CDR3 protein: CASSYSGQGFGEQFF

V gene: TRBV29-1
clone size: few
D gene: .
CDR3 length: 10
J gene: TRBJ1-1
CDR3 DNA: TGCAGCGGGAGTAAGGATGAAGCTTTCTTT
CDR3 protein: CSGSKDEAFF

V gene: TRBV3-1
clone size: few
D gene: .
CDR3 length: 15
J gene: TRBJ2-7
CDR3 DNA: TGTGCCAGCAGCCAATGGGGTACGGGCTCCTACGAGCAGTACTTC
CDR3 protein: CASSQWGTGSYEQYF

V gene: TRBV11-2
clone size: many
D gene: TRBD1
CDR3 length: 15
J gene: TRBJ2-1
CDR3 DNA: TGTGCCAGCAGCTTAACAGGGGTAGGGTACAATGAGCAGTTCTTC
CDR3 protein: CASSLTGVGYNEQFF

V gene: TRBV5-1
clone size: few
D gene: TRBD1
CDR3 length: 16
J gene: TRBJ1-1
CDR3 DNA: TGCGCCAGCAGCTGGAGGGGGCGAGCTGGAGGAACTGAAGCTTTCTTT
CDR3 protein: CASSWRGRAGGTEAFF

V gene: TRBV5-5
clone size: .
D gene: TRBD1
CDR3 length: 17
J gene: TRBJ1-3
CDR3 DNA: TGTGCCAGCAGCTCCACTCCGGGACAGGCTTCTGGAAACACCATATATTTT
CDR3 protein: CASSSTPGQASGNTIYF

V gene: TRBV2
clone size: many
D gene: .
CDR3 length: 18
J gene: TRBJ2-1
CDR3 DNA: TGTGCCAGCAGTGAAGAGGCCGGGGGCGAGGTCCTATACGATGAGCAGTTCTTC
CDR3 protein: CASSEEAGGEVLYDEQFF

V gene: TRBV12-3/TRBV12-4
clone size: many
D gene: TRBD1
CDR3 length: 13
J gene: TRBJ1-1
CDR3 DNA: TGTGCCAGCAGCTGGGACAGGGACACTGAAGCTTTCTTT
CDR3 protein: CASSWDRDTEAFF

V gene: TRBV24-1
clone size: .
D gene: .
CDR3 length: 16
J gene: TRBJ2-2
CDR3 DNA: TGTGCCACCAGTGATTTACGGGGAGTCGACACCGGGGAGCTGTTTTTT
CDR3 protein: CATSDLRGVDTGELFF

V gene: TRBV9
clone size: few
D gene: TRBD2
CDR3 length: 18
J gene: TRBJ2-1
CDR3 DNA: TGTGCCAGCAGCGTAGCTTTGGGACTAGCGAGCTCCTACAATGAGCAGTTCTTC
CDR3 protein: CASSVALGLASSYNEQFF

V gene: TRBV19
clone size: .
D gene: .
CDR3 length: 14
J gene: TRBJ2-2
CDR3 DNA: TGTGCCAGTAGTATACGGGAGCTGACTGGGGAGCTGTTTTTT
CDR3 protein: CASSIRELTGELFF

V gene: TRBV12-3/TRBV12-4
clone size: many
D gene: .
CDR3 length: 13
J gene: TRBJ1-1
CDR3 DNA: TGTGCCAGCACCCTCGGCGCGGGCACTGAAGCTTTCTTT
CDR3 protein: CASTLGAGTEAFF

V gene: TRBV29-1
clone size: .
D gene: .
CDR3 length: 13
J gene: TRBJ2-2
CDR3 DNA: TGCAGCGTTGAAGCCGACTCGGGTGGGGAGCTGTTTTTT
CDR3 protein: CSVEADSGGELFF

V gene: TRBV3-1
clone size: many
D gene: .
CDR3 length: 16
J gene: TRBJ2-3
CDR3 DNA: TGTGCCAGCAGCCGAATAAGGTCAGCGAGCACAGATACGCAGTATTTT
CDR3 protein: CASSRIRSASTDTQYF

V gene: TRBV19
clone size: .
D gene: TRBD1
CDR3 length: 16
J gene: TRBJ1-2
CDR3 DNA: TGTGCCAGTAGTATCAGGCGGGACAGCTTCCTCGGTGGCTACACCTTC
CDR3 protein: CASSIRRDSFLGGYTF

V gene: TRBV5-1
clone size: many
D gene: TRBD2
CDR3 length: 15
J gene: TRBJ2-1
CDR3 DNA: TGCGCCAGCAGCTTGGGACTAGCGGGAGCCAATGAGCAGTTCTTC
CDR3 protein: CASSLGLAGANEQFF

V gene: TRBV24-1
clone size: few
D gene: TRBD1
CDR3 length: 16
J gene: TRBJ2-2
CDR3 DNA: TGTGCCACCAGTGATCCCGGGACAGCCATCACCGGGGAGCTGTTTTTT
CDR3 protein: CATSDPGTAITGELFF

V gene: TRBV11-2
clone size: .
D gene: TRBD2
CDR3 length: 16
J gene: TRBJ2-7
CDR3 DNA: TGTGCCTGGAGCCTCACCGGACTAGCGGGAGTCTACGAGCAGTACTTC
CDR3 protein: CAWSLTGLAGVYEQYF

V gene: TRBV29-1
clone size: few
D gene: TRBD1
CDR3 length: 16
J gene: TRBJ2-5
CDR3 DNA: TGCAGCGTTCGGGTTGGATGGGACAGGGTAGGAGAGACCCAGTACTTC
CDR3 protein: CSVRVGWDRVGETQYF

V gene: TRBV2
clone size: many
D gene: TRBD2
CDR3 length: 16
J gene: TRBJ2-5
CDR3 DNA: TGTGCCAGCAGCAGAGATAGCGGGAGGGCCGGGAAGACCCAGTACTTC
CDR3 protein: CASSRDSGRAGKTQYF

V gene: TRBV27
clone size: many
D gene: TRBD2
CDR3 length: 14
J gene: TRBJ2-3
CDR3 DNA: TGTGCCAGCAGTATACTAGCGGTATCTGATACGCAGTATTTT
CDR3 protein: CASSILAVSDTQYF

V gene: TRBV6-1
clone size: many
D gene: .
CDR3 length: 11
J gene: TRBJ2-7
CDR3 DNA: TGTGCCAGCAAGCAGGGCCACGAGCAGTACTTC
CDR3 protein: CASKQGHEQYF

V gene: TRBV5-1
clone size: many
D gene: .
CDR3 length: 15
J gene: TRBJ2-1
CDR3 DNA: TGTGCCAGCAGCTTGGTCGGGGGGCCGTACAATGAGCAGTTCTTC
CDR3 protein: CASSLVGGPYNEQFF

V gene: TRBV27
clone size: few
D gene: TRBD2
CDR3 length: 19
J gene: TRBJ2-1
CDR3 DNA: TGTGCCAGCAGTTTACGAGGGGGGACTAGCGGGGGTTCCTACAATGAGCAGTTCTTC
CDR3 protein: CASSLRGGTSGGSYNEQFF

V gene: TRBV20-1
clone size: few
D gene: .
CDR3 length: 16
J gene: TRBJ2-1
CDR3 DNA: TGCAGTGCTAGGAAGAATAAGGGGGTCCAATACAATGAGCAGTTCTTC
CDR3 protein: CSARKNKGVQYNEQFF

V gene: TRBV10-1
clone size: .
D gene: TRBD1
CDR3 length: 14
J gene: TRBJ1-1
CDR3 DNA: TGCGCCAGCAGTGAAGGAGGGGGCAACACTGAAGCTTTCTTT
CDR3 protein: CASSEGGGNTEAFF

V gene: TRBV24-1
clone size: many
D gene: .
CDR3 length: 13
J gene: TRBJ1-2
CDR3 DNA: TGTGCCACCAGTGACGGGGACTTCTATGGCTACACCTTC
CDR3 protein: CATSDGDFYGYTF

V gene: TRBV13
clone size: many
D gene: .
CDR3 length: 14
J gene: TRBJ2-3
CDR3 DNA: TGTGCCAGCAGCTTAGCGACGGTATCGGATACGCAGTATTTT
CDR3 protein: CASSLATVSDTQYF

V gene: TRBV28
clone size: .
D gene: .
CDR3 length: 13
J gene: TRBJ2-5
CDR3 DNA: TGTGCCAGCTCTCCTAGCGAACTCTCGACCCAGTACTTC
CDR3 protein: CASSPSELSTQYF